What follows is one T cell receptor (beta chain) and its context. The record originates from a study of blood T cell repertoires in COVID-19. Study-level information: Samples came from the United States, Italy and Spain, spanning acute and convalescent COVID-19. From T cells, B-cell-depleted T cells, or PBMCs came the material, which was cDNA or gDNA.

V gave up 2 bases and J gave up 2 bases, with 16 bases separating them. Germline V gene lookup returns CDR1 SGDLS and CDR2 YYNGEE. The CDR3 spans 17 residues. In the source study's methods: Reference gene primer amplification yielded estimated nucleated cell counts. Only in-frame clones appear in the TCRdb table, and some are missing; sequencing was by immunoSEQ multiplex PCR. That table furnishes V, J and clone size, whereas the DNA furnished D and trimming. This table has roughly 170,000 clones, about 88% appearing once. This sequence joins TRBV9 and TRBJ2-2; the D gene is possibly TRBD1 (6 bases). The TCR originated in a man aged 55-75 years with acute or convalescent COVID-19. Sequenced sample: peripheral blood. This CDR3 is CASSVGSTGPNTGELFF. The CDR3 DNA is TGTGCCAGCAGCGTCGGTTCTACAGGGCCTAACACCGGGGAGCTGTTTTTT. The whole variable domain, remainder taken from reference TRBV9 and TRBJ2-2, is DSGVTQTPKHLITATGQRVTLRCSPRSGDLSVYWYQQSLDQGLQFLIQYYNGEERAKGNILERFSAQQFPDLHSELNLSSLELGDSALYFCASSVGSTGPNTGELFFGEGSRLTVL.